The 24 T cell receptor beta chains given below trace back to one sample, sequenced in a study of cytomegalovirus exposure and HLA in healthy donors. Assay: immunoSEQ multiplex PCR; the TCRdb copy retains only in-frame clones and omits some. The sample has under 250,000 clones, under 95% seen once. Material for sequencing was PBMCs. These receptors were collected from a woman in her late teens or twenties in good health and CMV-seronegative.

DNA of the CDR3: TGTGCCTGTCAAAGCGGGGTCTCCTACAATGAGCAGTTCTTC. This encodes CACQSGVSYNEQFF. The chain couples TRBV30 to TRBJ2-1, with TRBD2 matching over 7 bases. This CDR3 comprises 14 residues. The germline CDR1 and CDR2 sequences are GTSNPN and SVGIG (reference sequence). The ends lost 6 bases at V and 0 bases at J; junction bases unmatched: 5.

J is TRBJ1-1 and V is TRBV30; weak D call: TRBD1 (5 bases). CDR1 GTSNPN and CDR2 SVGIG come from the germline V gene (reference sequence). The CDR3 loop spans 14 amino acids. With 5 bases removed from V and 7 bases from J, the gap between germline ends came to 20 bases. The CDR3 here is CAWGGPGLLREAFF. CDR3 in DNA: TGTGCCTGGGGGGGTCCGGGACTACTACGTGAAGCTTTCTTT.

This clone occurred once. The chain combines TRBV4-1 with TRBJ2-1, with 13 bases identical to TRBD2. Trimming removed 4 bases from V and 8 bases from J; junction bases left unmatched: 5. CDR3 length equals 15 residues. Germline CDR1 and CDR2: MGHRA and YSYEKL. CDR3: CASSLKLAGGYEQFF. CDR3 sequence (DNA): TGCGCCAGCAGCCTAAAACTAGCGGGAGGGTATGAGCAGTTCTTC.

The J gene is TRBJ2-1, the V gene TRBV30; weak D call: TRBD2 (6 bases). The CDR3 has 15 residues. CDR1 GTSNPN and CDR2 SVGIG come from the germline V gene (reference sequence). V was shortened by 1 base and J by 2 bases, with 12 bases between the two germline ends. The DNA of the CDR3 is TGTGCCTGGAGTGCGGCGGGGCCCCCCTACAATGAGCAGTTCTTC. Amino acid sequence: CAWSAAGPPYNEQFF.

The rearrangement uses TRBV6-5 and TRBJ1-1; TRBD1 aligns across 10 bases. The V gene's germline CDR1 is MNHEY and CDR2 SVGAGI. Trimming cost V 6 bases and J 6 bases; bases outside gene matches: 4. The CDR3 sequence is 13 residues long. CDR3: CASRRGQGAEAFF. CDR3 bases: TGTGCCAGCAGACGCGGACAGGGGGCTGAAGCTTTCTTT.

The gene calls are TRBV27 and TRBJ2-7; 10 bases fit TRBD1. The V and J ends lost 3 bases and 6 bases, in that order; junction bases with no gene match: 5. Germline values: CDR1 MNHEY, CDR2 SMNVEV (reference sequence). The CDR3 has 14 amino acids. The CDR3 loop is CASSLGQGFAEQYF. The DNA of the CDR3 is TGTGCCAGCAGTTTGGGACAGGGGTTCGCCGAGCAGTACTTC.

The genes are TRBV18 and TRBJ1-1, with D possibly matching TRBD1 (6 bases). This CDR3 is built from 16 residues. The V gene's germline CDR1 is KGHSH and CDR2 LQKENI. Trimming cost V 3 bases and J 3 bases, with 17 bases left between them. The CDR3 DNA sequence: TGTGCCAGCTCACCGCGTACAGGGCCCTCACACACTGAAGCTTTCTTT. Amino acids: CASSPRTGPSHTEAFF.

The J gene is TRBJ2-7, the V gene TRBV28; D not resolved. Trimming pared 7 bases from V and 2 bases from J, leaving 18 bases between. CDR3 length equals 15 residues. Germline lookup yields CDR1 MDHEN and CDR2 SYDVKM. CDR3 nucleotides: TGTGCCAGCACCCCCCAACCGCCAGGTCCCTACGAGCAGTACTTC. Its translation is CASTPQPPGPYEQYF.

This clone was recorded many times. V gene TRBV2 combines with J gene TRBJ1-2; D gene ambiguous. The CDR3 is made up of 14 amino acids. Trimming cost V 5 bases and J 1 base, with 11 bases left between them. Germline V lookup: CDR1 SNHLY, CDR2 FYNNEI. The CDR3 DNA sequence: TGTGCCAGCAGTCCCCTCGGTCGTAACTATGGCTACACCTTC. Translating gives CASSPLGRNYGYTF. Using reference TRBV2 and TRBJ1-2 for the parts outside the CDR3, the full variable domain is EPEVTQTPSHQVTQMGQEVILRCVPISNHLYFYWYRQILGQKVEFLVSFYNNEISEKSEIFDDQFSVERPDGSNFTLKIRSTKLEDSAMYFCASSPLGRNYGYTFGSGTRLTVV.

The chain joins TRBV4-1 to TRBJ1-6, with 9 bases that match TRBD1. Germline trimming cut 3 bases from V and 6 bases from J; bases unmatched to any gene: 12. There are 18 residues in the CDR3. CDR1 MGHRA and CDR2 YSYEKL come from the germline V gene. CDR3 DNA: TGCGCCAGCAGCCATAATCCCAGGACAGGGGTTTTTAATTCACCCCTCCACTTT. Its protein is CASSHNPRTGVFNSPLHF.

V and J are TRBV27 and TRBJ2-7, with D maybe TRBD2 (6 bases). With 5 bases removed from V and 9 bases from J, the gap between germline ends came to 26 bases. The CDR3 totals 16 residues. From germline, CDR1 is MNHEY and CDR2 SMNVEV (reference sequence). CDR3 in DNA: TGTGCCAGCAGTCTTCGTGCGGGACGGGAAAATCTAGGGCAGTACTTC. The encoded protein is CASSLRAGRENLGQYF.

This clone has just a few counts. V usage is TRBV5-4 and J usage is TRBJ2-3; 15 nucleotides match TRBD2. Germline loops: CDR1 SGHNT, CDR2 YYREEE (reference sequence). This CDR3 spans 17 amino acids. The trim removed 4 bases at V and 3 bases at J, leaving 6 bases unmatched. CDR3: CASSLGLAGGRTDTQYF. In DNA form, the CDR3 reads TGTGCCAGCAGCCTAGGACTAGCGGGAGGGCGGACAGATACGCAGTATTTT. The full variable domain, its missing parts supplied by reference TRBV5-4 and TRBJ2-3, is ETGVTQSPTHLIKTRGQQVTLRCSSQSGHNTVSWYQQALGQGPQFIFQYYREEENGRGNFPPRFSGLQFPNYSSELNVNALELDDSALYLCASSLGLAGGRTDTQYFGPGTRLTVL.

V usage is TRBV30 and J usage is TRBJ2-1; the match to TRBD2 covers 8 bases. Germline trimming cut 5 bases from V and 9 bases from J; bases unmatched to any gene: 9. Germline V CDR1 and CDR2: GTSNPN, SVGIG (reference sequence). This CDR3 has 13 residues. The DNA for the CDR3 is TGTGCCTGGGTGCGAAGCGGGAGACGTGAGCAGTTCTTC. Its protein is CAWVRSGRREQFF.

V and J are TRBV19 and TRBJ2-7; 12 bases map to TRBD1. This CDR3 has 15 residues. Germline V gene lookup returns CDR1 LNHDA and CDR2 SQIVND (reference sequence). With 6 bases clipped from V and 3 bases from J, the junction kept 6 bases outside the gene matches. CDR3 residues: CASSTGTGGVYEQYF. CDR3 nucleotides: TGTGCCAGTAGCACCGGGACAGGGGGCGTCTACGAGCAGTACTTC. The full variable domain, rest sourced from reference TRBV19 and TRBJ2-7, is DGGITQSPKYLFRKEGQNVTLSCEQNLNHDAMYWYRQDPGQGLRLIYYSQIVNDFQKGDIAEGYSVSREKKESFPLTVTSAQKNPTAFYLCASSTGTGGVYEQYFGPGTRLTVT.

The V and J genes are TRBV11-2 and TRBJ2-1; D possibly corresponds to TRBD2 (5 bases). V lost 5 bases and J 3 bases, leaving 17 bases between the germline ends. Germline V lookup: CDR1 SGHAT, CDR2 FQNNGV. This CDR3 is 16 amino acids long. CDR3 nucleotides: TGTGCCAGCAGCCCCACCGGAGCGGCGAACTACAATGAGCAGTTCTTC. Amino acid sequence: CASSPTGAANYNEQFF. Supplemented by reference TRBV11-2 and TRBJ2-1, the full variable domain reads EAGVAQSPRYKIIEKRQSVAFWCNPISGHATLYWYQQILGQGPKLLIQFQNNGVVDDSQLPKDRFSAERLKGVDSTLKIQPAKLEDSAVYLCASSPTGAANYNEQFFGPGTRLTVL.

The chain employs TRBV6-6 and TRBJ2-1, with D unresolved. V was trimmed by 5 bases and J by 0 bases, leaving 8 bases between them. The V gene's germline CDR1 is MNHNY and CDR2 SVGAGI (reference sequence). The CDR3 consists of 14 residues. The CDR3 spells CASSIISSYNEQFF. CDR3 coding DNA: TGTGCCAGCAGTATAATTAGCTCCTACAATGAGCAGTTCTTC.

V is TRBV5-6 and J is TRBJ2-7; D is perhaps TRBD1 (6 bases). Germline CDR1 and CDR2: SGHDT and YYEEEE. The V and J ends lost 4 bases and 1 base respectively, with 12 bases between them. The CDR3 loop spans 14 amino acids. CDR3 loop: CASSRTGSSYEQYF. Written as DNA, the CDR3 is TGTGCCAGCAGCCGTACAGGGAGTTCCTACGAGCAGTACTTC.

V usage is TRBV7-9 and J usage is TRBJ1-5; TRBD1 matches 8 bases. This CDR3 contains 14 residues. From germline, CDR1 is SEHNR and CDR2 FQNEAQ (reference sequence). The V segment lost 5 bases and the J segment 6 bases; nucleotides outside the gene matches: 6. CDR3 amino acids: CASSDRGRGQPQHF. CDR3 nucleotide sequence: TGTGCCAGCAGCGACAGGGGTAGAGGTCAGCCCCAGCATTTT.

This chain links TRBV10-2 with TRBJ2-1, with D perhaps TRBD2 (5 bases). Germline CDR1 reads WSHSY; CDR2 reads SAAADI. The V gene lost 8 bases and the J gene lost 3 bases, with 17 bases spanning the gap. CDR3 length: 15 amino acids. The CDR3 DNA follows: TGCGCCAGCGGTCCCCATCGGGCGGGCTACAATGAGCAGTTCTTC. Protein: CASGPHRAGYNEQFF.

The V and J genes are TRBV5-1 and TRBJ1-2; D not certain. The CDR3 covers 14 residues. CDR1 is SGHRS, CDR2 YFSETQ, per germline. Trimming removed 1 base at V and 0 bases at J, with 7 bases between. CDR3 loop: CASSLLQANYGYTF. In DNA, the CDR3 is TGCGCCAGCAGCTTGCTGCAGGCTAACTATGGCTACACCTTC.

DNA of the CDR3: TGTGCCTGGAAGTCCCGGCTGATCTCGGACAGGCCGAACTATGGCTACACCTTC. This sequence encodes CAWKSRLISDRPNYGYTF. V is TRBV30 and J is TRBJ1-2, with 7 bases matching TRBD1. Trimming removed 4 bases from V and 2 bases from J; junction bases left unmatched: 19. The CDR3 loop spans 18 amino acids. The germline gives CDR1 GTSNPN, CDR2 SVGIG (reference sequence).

The chain recombines TRBV20-1 with TRBJ2-1; tentatively, D is TRBD1 (5 bases). Germline CDR1 and CDR2: DFQATT and SNEGSKA (reference sequence). V lost 5 bases to trimming and J lost 15 bases, with 14 bases between them. The CDR3 is 10 amino acids. In nucleotides, the CDR3 is TGCAGTGCTGCTCTAGGGGCTCCGTTCTTC. Translation gives CSAALGAPFF.

This clone was counted ten times or more. This rearrangement joins TRBV4-2 to TRBJ1-1, with D unresolved. This CDR3 has 14 amino acids. Germline loops: CDR1 LGHNA, CDR2 YNFKEQ. V was shortened by 4 bases and J by 0 bases, with 9 bases between the two germline ends. CDR3 region: CASSPGILNTEAFF. CDR3 coding DNA: TGTGCCAGCAGCCCCGGGATCTTGAACACTGAAGCTTTCTTT.

This chain connects TRBV6-6 to TRBJ1-1; possibly TRBD1 for D (5 bases). V dropped 7 bases and J dropped 2 bases, with 17 bases sitting between them. Germline V CDR1 and CDR2: MNHNY, SVGAGI (reference sequence). The CDR3 is 15 residues long. The CDR3 is CASTPDSPCNTEAFF. Here the CDR3 DNA reads TGTGCCAGCACCCCTGACAGTCCCTGTAACACTGAAGCTTTCTTT.